This T cell receptor (beta chain) was observed in a study of T cells in Graves' hyperthyroidism and ophthalmopathy. Whole-study findings and limits: Most expanded thyroid clonotypes above 0.001 also appeared in blood.

This CDR3 has 15 residues. Trimming at V came to 2 bases and at J to 5 bases, leaving 8 bases not matched to a gene. CDR1 is MNHEY and CDR2 is SMNVEV in the germline V gene (reference sequence). The sample holds many counts of this clonotype. Its cognate antigen is unknown. Authors of the study amplified TCR beta CDR3 regions from RNA transcripts. The TCR CDR3 was amplified in a first-round RT-PCR using the HTBI primer set. TCRdb reanalysed the multiplex PCR reads using MiXCR and keeps one entry per CDR3 protein. The sample has under 400,000 distinct CDR3 sequences, about a sixth seen once. The clonotype was recovered from a woman between 18 and 29 years old with Graves' hyperthyroidism that later progressed to Graves' ophthalmopathy. The J gene is TRBJ1-1, the V gene TRBV27, with TRBD1 matching 7 bases. The sequenced sample consisted of blood. The CDR3 is CASSLADRERTEAFF. In DNA form, the CDR3 reads TGTGCCAGCAGTTTAGCCGACAGGGAGCGGACTGAAGCTTTCTTT.